These 31 T cell receptor beta chains came from one sample sequenced in a study of beta chain features in type 1 diabetes. Expressed TCRB transcripts were sequenced after all isolated RNA was converted to cDNA. The protocol was immunoSEQ multiplex PCR, while the TCRdb copy is restricted to in-frame clones and leaves out a portion. The repertoire includes about 240,000 clones, about 26% of them detected once, and approximately 4% sits in the top ten. The sample consisted of central memory CD4+ T cells from blood. These receptors all come from a man aged 25-40 years in good health.

In this sample, this clone turned up a few times. The chain carries TRBV30 and TRBJ2-7, with D hard to call. The CDR3 sequence is 12 residues long. Trimming cost V 2 bases and J 7 bases, with 12 bases left between them. CDR1 is GTSNPN and CDR2 is SVGIG in the germline V gene (reference sequence). The CDR3: CAWSRTSREQYF. The CDR3 nucleotides read TGTGCCTGGAGTAGGACGTCTAGGGAGCAGTACTTC.

The chain is built from TRBV29-1 and TRBJ1-5; no reliable D call. CDR3 size: 14 residues. CDR1 is SQVTM and CDR2 is ANQGSEA in the germline V gene. V was trimmed by 4 bases and J by 0 bases, leaving 10 bases between them. CDR3 loop: CSVVGIDSNQPQHF. The CDR3 region has the DNA TGCAGCGTTGTGGGAATAGATAGCAATCAGCCCCAGCATTTT.

The V call is TRBV5-4, the J call TRBJ2-7; D may be TRBD2 (5 bases). The CDR3 loop spans 12 amino acids. V gave up 6 bases and J gave up 6 bases, with 13 bases separating them. Germline values: CDR1 SGHNT, CDR2 YYREEE (reference sequence). CDR3 sequence (DNA): TGTGCCAGCACCCCCCGGGCGGGCGAGCAGTACTTC. The encoded protein is CASTPRAGEQYF. The full variable domain, in which reference TRBV5-4 and TRBJ2-7 provide the parts outside the CDR3, is ETGVTQSPTHLIKTRGQQVTLRCSSQSGHNTVSWYQQALGQGPQFIFQYYREEENGRGNFPPRFSGLQFPNYSSELNVNALELDDSALYLCASTPRAGEQYFGPGTRLTVT.

V gene TRBV10-3 combines with J gene TRBJ2-3, with unresolved D. This CDR3 has 11 residues. With 10 bases removed from V and 6 bases from J, the gap between germline ends came to 11 bases. The germline gives CDR1 ENHRY, CDR2 SYGVKD. The CDR3 DNA is TGTGCCACCGGACGAACCGATACGCAGTATTTT. This gives the protein CATGRTDTQYF.

The V gene is TRBV7-6, the J gene TRBJ2-1; TRBD2 agrees at 7 bases. Germline V gene sequence: CDR1 SGHVS, CDR2 FNYEAQ. The CDR3 consists of 15 residues. V lost 1 base and J lost 8; bases outside the gene matches: 8. The CDR3: CASSLVDGGSDEQFF. CDR3 in DNA: TGTGCCAGCAGCTTAGTCGACGGCGGGAGCGATGAGCAGTTCTTC.

V and J are TRBV7-8 and TRBJ2-1; D uncertain. The CDR3 consists of 14 residues. From germline, CDR1 is SGHVS and CDR2 FQNEAQ. Trimming pared 4 bases from V and 5 bases from J, leaving 12 bases between. In DNA, the CDR3 is TGTGCCAGCAGCTCGCTTAGCACTGACAATGAGCAGTTCTTC. This codes for CASSSLSTDNEQFF.

The table lists this clone with a few counts. The chain links TRBV5-1 to TRBJ2-5; D is perhaps TRBD1 or TRBD2 (5 bases each). TRBJ2-7 explains the end of the DNA better; the J call may be wrong. The CDR3 totals 15 residues. The germline gives CDR1 SGHRS, CDR2 YFSETQ. The CDR3 reads CASSAGTMSSYEQYF. DNA of the CDR3: TGCGCCAGCAGCGCCGGGACGATGAGCTCCTACGAGCAGTACTTC.

In this sample, this clone turned up a few times. The chain is built from TRBV5-6 and TRBJ1-5; 7 bases map to TRBD1. With 4 bases clipped from V and 6 bases from J, the junction kept 16 bases outside the gene matches. Germline CDR1 is SGHDT and CDR2 is YYEEEE. This CDR3 region has 17 residues. In DNA form, the CDR3 reads TGTGCCAGCAGCCGAGAAGGTACAGGGGATTGGGGTCAGCCCCAGCATTTT. This translates into CASSREGTGDWGQPQHF.

The gene calls are TRBV28 and TRBJ2-4; D may be TRBD1 or TRBD2 (6 bases each). This CDR3 comprises 15 residues. Germline lookup yields CDR1 MDHEN and CDR2 SYDVKM. The V end lost 7 bases, the J end lost 0 bases, and 13 bases lay between the germline ends. The CDR3, as DNA: TGTGCCAGCACCTTCGGAGGGGGAGCCAAAAACATTCAGTACTTC. This sequence encodes CASTFGGGAKNIQYF.

In this sample, this clone turned up a few times. The V and J genes are TRBV7-2 and TRBJ2-4; D is perhaps TRBD1 or TRBD2 (5 bases each). V lost 5 bases, J lost 9 bases, and 14 bases lay in between. From germline, CDR1 is SGHTA and CDR2 FQGNSA. The CDR3 totals 13 residues. The CDR3 here is CASSPWGSGIQYF. The DNA of the CDR3 is TGTGCCAGCAGCCCATGGGGGTCGGGCATTCAGTACTTC.

A few counts support this clone. The chain employs TRBV15 and TRBJ2-1; 10 bases agree with TRBD2. The germline gives CDR1 LNHNV, CDR2 YYDKDF (reference sequence). The CDR3 covers 16 residues. V lost 2 bases, J lost 7 bases, and 8 bases stayed unmatched. The CDR3 DNA follows: TGTGCCACCAGCAGATCCAGGACTAGCGGTAGAAATGAGCAGTTCTTC. Translation: CATSRSRTSGRNEQFF.

V usage is TRBV6-6 and J usage is TRBJ2-3, with D perhaps matching TRBD1 or TRBD2 (5 bases each). This CDR3 contains 15 residues. The V gene lost 0 bases and the J gene lost 6 bases, with 13 bases spanning the gap. The germline gives CDR1 MNHNY, CDR2 SVGAGI (reference sequence). For the CDR3, the DNA is TGTGCCAGCAGTTACTCCCGGGACGCGGGCGATACGCAGTATTTT. Amino acids: CASSYSRDAGDTQYF.

In this sample, this clone turned up a few times. This sequence joins TRBV6-6 and TRBJ2-5; D is unclear. Germline V gene lookup returns CDR1 MNHNY and CDR2 SVGAGI (reference sequence). The V gene lost 8 bases and the J gene lost 4 bases, with 8 bases spanning the gap. The CDR3 runs to 11 residues. The CDR3 coding sequence is TGTGCCAGCGGCAGGACAGAGACCCAGTACTTC. Amino acids: CASGRTETQYF.

This clone was seen only a few times. The chain links TRBV7-7 to TRBJ2-5; D perhaps matches TRBD2 (5 bases). This CDR3 is built from 14 residues. Germline V lookup: CDR1 SSHAT, CDR2 FNYEAQ (reference sequence). Trimming left V 2 bases short and J 1 base short, with 8 bases between. CDR3 in amino acids: CASSLRGSQETQYF. CDR3 sequence (DNA): TGTGCCAGCAGCTTAAGAGGGAGCCAAGAGACCCAGTACTTC.

The gene calls are TRBV15 and TRBJ1-6, with D uncertain. The V end lost 0 bases, the J end lost 8 bases, and 5 bases lay between the germline ends. Germline lookup yields CDR1 LNHNV and CDR2 YYDKDF (reference sequence). The CDR3 length is 13 residues. As DNA, the CDR3 is TGTGCCACCAGCAGAGAAGGACATTCACCCCTCCACTTT. It is translated as CATSREGHSPLHF.

A few counts support this clone. The chain recombines TRBV28 with TRBJ2-1, with TRBD2 identical over 12 bases. The CDR3 has 17 amino acids. The ends lost 1 base at V and 3 bases at J; junction bases unmatched: 4. Germline V gene data show CDR1 as MDHEN and CDR2 as SYDVKM. As DNA, the CDR3 is TGTGCCAGCAGTTTATTCCTAGCGGGAGGGGGCTACAATGAGCAGTTCTTC. Its protein product is CASSLFLAGGGYNEQFF.

This clone was found once. The chain is built from TRBV14 and TRBJ1-1; D not certain. Germline CDR1 reads SGHDN; CDR2 reads FVKESK. This CDR3 has 13 amino acids. The V gene lost 1 base and the J gene lost 3 bases, with 6 bases spanning the gap. CDR3 coding DNA: TGTGCCAGCAGCCAAGGAAGGGACACTGAAGCTTTCTTT. It encodes CASSQGRDTEAFF.

The table lists this clone with a few counts. The chain links TRBV30 to TRBJ2-5; 9 bases match TRBD2. The CDR3 sequence is 13 residues long. The trim removed 6 bases at V and 6 bases at J, leaving 8 bases unmatched. The germline V gene has CDR1 GTSNPN and CDR2 SVGIG (reference sequence). The CDR3 nucleotides read TGTGCCTGTGCGACAGCGGGAGGAAAGACCCAGTACTTC. The encoded protein is CACATAGGKTQYF.

This rearrangement joins TRBV7-9 to TRBJ2-3; TRBD2 matches at 7 bases. Germline assignment: CDR1 SEHNR and CDR2 FQNEAQ (reference sequence). V trimming: 5 bases; J trimming: 0 bases; junction bases outside the gene matches: 8. The CDR3 contains 16 residues. The DNA of the CDR3 is TGTGCCAGCAGCGCCCGGGACTACGCTAGCACAGATACGCAGTATTTT. This sequence encodes CASSARDYASTDTQYF.

This clone has only a few counts. This sequence joins TRBV29-1 and TRBJ1-5, with 8 bases matching TRBD1. V lost 4 bases to trimming and J lost 6 bases; unmatched junction nucleotides: 8. The CDR3 consists of 14 residues. Germline V gene sequence: CDR1 SQVTM, CDR2 ANQGSEA. CDR3 region: CSVGKGQGRQPQHF. Written as DNA, the CDR3 is TGCAGCGTTGGAAAAGGACAGGGACGTCAGCCCCAGCATTTT. The full variable domain, rest sourced from reference TRBV29-1 and TRBJ1-5, is SAVISQKPSRDICQRGTSLTIQCQVDSQVTMMFWYRQQPGQSLTLIATANQGSEATYESGFVIDKFPISRPNLTFSTLTVSNMSPEDSSIYLCSVGKGQGRQPQHFGDGTRLSIL.

In its sample, this clone was seen a few times. Different DNA sequences within this sample yield the same CDR3. The gene calls are TRBV7-7 and TRBJ2-5; D is uncertain. The CDR3 is made up of 13 amino acids. Germline assignment: CDR1 SSHAT and CDR2 FNYEAQ (reference sequence). V was cut by 5 bases and J by 5 bases, with 12 bases left in between. In DNA, the CDR3 is TGTGCCAGCAGCCTCGGTCTGGGGGAGACCCAGTACTTC. Amino acids: CASSLGLGETQYF.

This rearrangement joins TRBV10-3 to TRBJ1-2; TRBD1 might be the D (5 bases). Trimming took off 6 bases at V and 1 base at J, with 12 bases between the two ends. This CDR3 comprises 14 residues. Per germline, CDR1 ENHRY and CDR2 SYGVKD. The CDR3 sequence is CAIRDTGNNYGYTF. The CDR3 DNA reads as TGTGCCATCAGGGACACAGGAAATAACTATGGCTACACCTTC.

The CDR3, as DNA: TGTGCCAGCAGTCGGACATCTGGGGCCAACGTCCTGACTTTC. Protein sequence: CASSRTSGANVLTF. The chain has TRBV25-1 and TRBJ2-6; D perhaps matches TRBD1 (5 bases). This CDR3 spans 14 amino acids. Looked up from germline, CDR1 is MGHDK and CDR2 is SYGVNS. V lost 5 bases and J 1 base, leaving 6 bases between the germline ends.

This clone appeared a few times. The V call is TRBV9, the J call TRBJ1-1; D perhaps matches TRBD1 (5 bases). With 3 bases removed from V and 6 bases from J, the gap between germline ends came to 18 bases. Germline V gene data show CDR1 as SGDLS and CDR2 as YYNGEE. The CDR3 totals 15 residues. CDR3 protein: CASSEGLGVRAEAFF. In DNA, the CDR3 is TGTGCCAGCAGCGAGGGCCTGGGGGTGAGGGCTGAAGCTTTCTTT.

This clone was seen only once. The chain joins TRBV7-6 to TRBJ2-3; D uncertain. Trimming removed 1 base from V and 3 bases from J, with 8 bases in between. This CDR3 region has 14 residues. Germline CDR1 and CDR2: SGHVS and FNYEAQ. The CDR3 coding sequence is TGTGCCAGCAGCTTAGTAGGGAAAACAGATACGCAGTATTTT. Translated: CASSLVGKTDTQYF.

The chain recombines TRBV11-2 with TRBJ2-5, with TRBD1 matching 8 bases. Germline CDR1 reads SGHAT; CDR2 reads FQNNGV. The junction had 7 bases not matched to a gene; V was cut back by 2 bases and J by 5 bases. The CDR3 sequence is 15 residues long. CDR3 region: CASSLIRTGWETQYF. In DNA, the CDR3 is TGTGCCAGCAGCTTAATTAGGACAGGGTGGGAGACCCAGTACTTC.

This clone came up once. This chain uses TRBV28 with TRBJ2-3, with TRBD2 identical over 15 bases. In germline, CDR1 is MDHEN, CDR2 SYDVKM. The J segment lost 5 bases and the V segment lost 6 bases, leaving 6 bases of the junction unmatched. This CDR3 has 16 amino acids. The CDR3 loop reads CASRNGLAGGIDTQYF. The CDR3, as DNA: TGTGCCAGCAGAAATGGACTAGCGGGAGGGATAGATACGCAGTATTTT.

This clone has a handful of counts. The chain has TRBV15 and TRBJ2-5; 10 bases align to TRBD2. V lost 4 bases, J lost 5 bases, and 19 bases stayed unmatched. The CDR3 is 19 amino acids. Germline V lookup: CDR1 LNHNV, CDR2 YYDKDF (reference sequence). The CDR3 sequence: CATSTSGRSGRASVETQYF. The CDR3 coding sequence is TGTGCCACCAGCACCTCTGGAAGGAGCGGGAGGGCATCGGTGGAGACCCAGTACTTC. The full variable domain, with the rest looked up from reference TRBV15 and TRBJ2-5, is DAMVIQNPRYQVTQFGKPVTLSCSQTLNHNVMYWYQQKSSQAPKLLFHYYDKDFNNEADTPDNFQSRRPNTSFCFLDIRSPGLGDTAMYLCATSTSGRSGRASVETQYFGPGTRLLVL.

The sample holds many counts of this clone. This chain connects TRBV7-2 to TRBJ2-3; tentatively, D is TRBD2 (5 bases). The V end lost 4 bases, the J end lost 6 bases, and 14 bases lay between the germline ends. This CDR3 has 14 residues. Germline CDR1 reads SGHTA; CDR2 reads FQGNSA. CDR3 loop: CASSSLGLWDTQYF. CDR3 bases: TGTGCCAGCAGCTCGCTAGGACTCTGGGATACGCAGTATTTT.

This clone has just a few counts. V and J are TRBV5-6 and TRBJ2-6; D is undetermined. CDR3 length: 14 residues. From germline, CDR1 is SGHDT and CDR2 YYEEEE. Trimming took off 4 bases at V and 0 bases at J, with 5 bases between the two ends. The CDR3 DNA follows: TGTGCCAGCAGCCGCCCCTCTGGGGCCAACGTCCTGACTTTC. Translating it yields CASSRPSGANVLTF.

This clone was seen a few times. The chain recombines TRBV18 with TRBJ1-2; D is unresolved. CDR1 and CDR2 (germline): KGHSH, LQKENI. The CDR3 spans 15 residues. V lost 0 bases to trimming and J lost 1 base, with 9 bases between them. The CDR3, as DNA: TGTGCCAGCTCACCACCGGGTCAGAATAACTATGGCTACACCTTC. This codes for CASSPPGQNNYGYTF.